The source of this T cell receptor beta chain is a study of cytomegalovirus exposure and HLA in healthy donors. Study at large: Of some 400 genotyped donors, about 81% clustered with self-reported Caucasian donors.

On this clone: Its antigen is undetermined.

Points from the study as a whole: Overall, 164 TCR beta chains were annotated as cytomegalovirus-associated. Follow-up analysis seemed to connect common viral pathogens with several of the most significant clusters identified. Rare sequences made up most TCRs, while some public TCRs were found in many donors.

Primers: 60 Vbeta forward and 13 Jbeta reverse. Using immunoSEQ multiplex PCR, the repertoire was profiled, and TCRdb retains in-frame clones only, with some absent. The sample records about 160,000 clones, 82% being singletons. This CDR3 is built from 12 residues. Trimming at V came to 6 bases and at J to 4 bases, leaving 2 bases not matched to a gene. Per germline, CDR1 LGHNT and CDR2 FRNRAP. The clonotype originates from a girl between 10 and 17 years old in good health and CMV-seropositive. The sequencing sample was made of PBMCs. The rearrangement links TRBV12-5 to TRBJ1-2; TRBD1 agrees at 7 bases. CDR3 residues: CASGTGLYGYTF. The CDR3 DNA follows: TGTGCTAGTGGGACAGGGCTCTATGGCTACACCTTC.